This T cell receptor beta chain was profiled in a study of T cell changes during pregnancy in multiple sclerosis. Trimming stripped 1 base from V and 0 bases from J, with 10 bases between. CDR1 and CDR2 from the germline V gene are LGHNA and YSLEER. The CDR3 sequence is 16 residues long. Measured with immunoSEQ multiplex PCR; TCRdb has only the in-frame clones, and not every one. Of about 93,000 clones in the sample, roughly nine tenths were seen once. The gene calls are TRBV4-3 and TRBJ1-5; possibly TRBD1 for D (5 bases). This material consisted of peripheral blood, taken after pregnancy. This receptor was identified in a female donor in good health, enrolled as a control in a pregnancy study. In DNA, the CDR3 is TGCGCCAGCAGCCAAGGTGGGGGGGGTAGCAATCAGCCCCAGCATTTT. Its translation is CASSQGGGGSNQPQHF.